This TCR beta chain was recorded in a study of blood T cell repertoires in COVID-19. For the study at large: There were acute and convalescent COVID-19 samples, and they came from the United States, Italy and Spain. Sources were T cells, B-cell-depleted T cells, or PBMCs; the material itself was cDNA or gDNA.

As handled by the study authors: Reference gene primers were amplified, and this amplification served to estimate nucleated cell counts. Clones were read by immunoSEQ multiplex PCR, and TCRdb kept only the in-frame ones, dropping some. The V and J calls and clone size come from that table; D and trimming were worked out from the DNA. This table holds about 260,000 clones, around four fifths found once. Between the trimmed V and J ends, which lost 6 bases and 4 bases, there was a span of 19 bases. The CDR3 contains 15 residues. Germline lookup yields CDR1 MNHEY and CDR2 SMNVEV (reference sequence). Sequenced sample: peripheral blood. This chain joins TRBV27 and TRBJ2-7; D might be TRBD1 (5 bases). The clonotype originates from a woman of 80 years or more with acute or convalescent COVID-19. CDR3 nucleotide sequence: TGTGCCAGCAGCTCCTCAGGGTCGGATAGGTACGAGCAGTACTTC. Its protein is CASSSSGSDRYEQYF.